This TCR beta chain was sequenced in a study of a mutant IDH1 vaccine in newly diagnosed glioma. Study at large: Investigators started vaccination 4-6 weeks after radiotherapy alone, or with temozolomide cycles.

Germline V gene lookup returns CDR1 SNHLY and CDR2 FYNNEI. The CDR3 spans 13 residues. V was trimmed by 2 bases and J by 4 bases, leaving 8 bases between them. Time point indicated: week 23, last vaccination. A 20-mer mutant IDH1 peptide at 300 ug was injected subcutaneously with topical imiquimod. Donors had new WHO grade 3 or 4 IDH1-mutant, ATRX-lost astrocytomas. For this clone: Its antigen is currently unknown.

Some clones are missing from TCRdb's copy, which holds only in-frame ones; the method was immunoSEQ multiplex PCR. The sample lists approximately 81,000 clones; approximately 85% were seen once. Sequenced here: PBMCs, sampled from a glioma patient whose treatment included an IDH1 peptide vaccine. The rearrangement joins TRBV2 to TRBJ1-2, with D uncertain. This clonotype was sampled from a young man with glioma. Some clones in this sample may be carry-over from other donors' samples. The CDR3 reads CASSEFNIYGYTF. DNA for the CDR3: TGTGCCAGCAGTGAATTCAATATCTATGGCTACACCTTC.